This TCR beta chain was identified during a study of early T cells in non-severe SARS-CoV-2 infection. Trimming removed 4 bases from V and 2 bases from J, with 15 bases in between. The CDR3 loop spans 15 amino acids. The germline gives CDR1 SGDLS, CDR2 YYNGEE. TCRdb processed the 5' RACE reads anew with MiXCR; each CDR3 protein has one entry. The table lists about 62,000 distinct CDR3 sequences, roughly a tenth of them singletons. The clonotype was recovered from an adult who was a healthcare worker with PCR-confirmed SARS-CoV-2 infection or an uninfected control (not recorded which). The V call is TRBV9, the J call TRBJ2-5, with D possibly TRBD2 on 5 matching bases. The sequencing input was whole blood. CDR3 loop: CASSPREMAQETQYF. The DNA of the CDR3 is TGTGCCAGCAGCCCAAGGGAGATGGCGCAAGAGACCCAGTACTTC.